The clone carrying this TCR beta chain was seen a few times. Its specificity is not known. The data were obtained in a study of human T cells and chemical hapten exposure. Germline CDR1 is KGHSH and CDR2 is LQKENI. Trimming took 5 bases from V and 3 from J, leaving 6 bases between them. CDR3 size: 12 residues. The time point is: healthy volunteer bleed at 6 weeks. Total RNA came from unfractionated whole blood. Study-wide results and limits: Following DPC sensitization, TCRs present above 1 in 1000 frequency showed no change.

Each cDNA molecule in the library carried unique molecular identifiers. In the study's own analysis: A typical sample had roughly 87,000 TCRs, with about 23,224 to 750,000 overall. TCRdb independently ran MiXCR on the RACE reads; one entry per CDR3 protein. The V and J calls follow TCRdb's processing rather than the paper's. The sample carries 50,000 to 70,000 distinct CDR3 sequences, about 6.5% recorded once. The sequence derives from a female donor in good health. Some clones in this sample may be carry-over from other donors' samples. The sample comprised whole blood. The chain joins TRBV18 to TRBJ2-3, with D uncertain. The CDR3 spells CASSTRTDTQYF. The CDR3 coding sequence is TGTGCCAGCTCAACAAGAACAGATACGCAGTATTTT.